This TCR beta chain was found in a study of blood T cell repertoires in COVID-19 (dated by TCRdb to 2018 to 2021). About the investigation overall: Samples covering the acute and convalescent phases of COVID-19 were provided by collaborators in the United States, Italy and Spain. Where HLA class I and class II types were available, the types were taken from metadata supplied by the sample provider, not from assay-based typing. The repertoires were released in a freely available public database intended as a resource for research on the immune response to SARS-CoV-2. The material from the prospective study consisted of cDNA or gDNA derived from T cells, B-cell-depleted T cells, or PBMCs. Sample metadata almost always included a de-identified subject ID, COVID-19 status, age in years and sex. Deeply sampled blood TCRbeta repertoires from subjects exposed to, actively infected with, or recovered from COVID-19 were included in the dataset. Samples came from the ongoing ImmuneRACE study (first 160 participants) plus 1,254 subjects from 6 global collaborators. What the study reported, not specific to this receptor: The amount of clinical and demographic metadata varied by source and participant and was provided uncurated.

TCRbeta CDR3 regions were amplified from genomic DNA by means of the immunoSEQ Assay, a bias-controlled multiplex PCR. The original pipeline was this. Nucleated cell counts per sample were estimated from amplification of reference gene primers within the assay. To quantify the absolute abundance of each unique TCRbeta CDR3 rearrangement, sequence reads were collapsed and filtered. For each sample, productive Simpson clonality was calculated as the square root of Simpson's diversity index across productive rearrangements. TCRdb took over this immuneACCESS table, retaining in-frame rearrangements with V and J assigned. Such tables are incomplete; in checked studies, under half of the missing clones stem from an unresolved V gene, and the remainder is unexplained. For V, J and clone size, that table is used; D and trimming come from the DNA. This sample holds fewer than 85,000 clones; about nine tenths were observed only once. The biggest ten clones account for 8.5% to 9.5% of the sample.

Each collaborating institution followed its own protocols to collect whole blood in K2EDTA tubes. For TCRbeta analysis, collaborators shipped samples in one of three forms: frozen whole blood, isolated PBMCs, or DNA extracted from either of those sample types. The CDR3, cysteine through phenylalanine, is 17 amino acids long. Solely the CDR3 DNA is kept, with 51 bases framed from the first base. Germline trimming: 0 bases from V, 1 base from J; junction bases outside gene matches: 8. CDR1 and CDR2 are drawn from the germline V gene: SGHDT, YYEEEE. On this clone: Its cognate antigen has yet to be identified. No much larger clonotype is one base removed from it; base qualities were not supplied.

Sequenced material: peripheral blood. This TCR came from a human donor in a cohort sampled during active COVID-19. The chain was built from TRBV5-6 and TRBJ2-3, with 7 bases aligning to TRBD2. The nucleotide sequence reads as follows: TGTGCCAGCAGCTTGGGCCCCAGCGGGGCCGGCACAGATACGCAGTATTTT. It specifies CASSLGPSGAGTDTQYF.